One and the same sample provided the 5 T cell receptor beta chains below, sequenced in a study of T cells after yellow fever vaccination (dated by TCRdb to 2018 to 2020). Library generation was performed with 5' RACE. Sequencing was carried out with an Illumina NovaSeq 6000. In-frame beta chains were kept once TCRdb had trimmed the public reads at Q25 with fastp and called clones with MiXCR. Rows are combined by CDR3 protein, so each entry shows the most common genes and DNA. The sample includes 300,000 to 350,000 distinct CDR3 sequences, with approximately 4.3% observed a single time. The ten largest clones take up 15% to 20% of the sample. This sample's treatment or condition label indicates: live attenuated yellow fever vaccine strain. The specimen comprised PBMCs, sampled 15 days after the yellow fever booster vaccination. The receptors originated from a man aged 18 to 29 who received the YFV17D yellow fever vaccine.

This chain joins TRBV4-1 and TRBJ2-3; weak D call: TRBD2 (5 bases). CDR1 MGHRA and CDR2 YSYEKL come from the germline V gene. The CDR3 spans 16 residues. V dropped 1 base and J dropped 0 bases, with 11 bases sitting between them. CDR3 bases: TGCGCCAGCAGCCAAGTCACGGGAACTAGCACAGATACGCAGTATTTT. This translates into CASSQVTGTSTDTQYF.

The chain links TRBV7-9 to TRBJ2-2; 8 bases are shared with TRBD2. Germline lookup yields CDR1 SEHNR and CDR2 FQNEAQ (reference sequence). The CDR3 runs to 15 residues. The CDR3 reads CAARGGGSDTGELFF. The DNA for the CDR3 is TGTGCGGCTCGAGGCGGGGGGTCGGACACCGGGGAGCTGTTTTTT. The whole variable domain, filled in from reference TRBV7-9 and TRBJ2-2, reads DTGVSQNPRHKITKRGQNVTFRCDPISEHNRLYWYRQTLGQGPEFLTYFQNEAQLEKSRLLSDRFSAERPKGSFSTLEIQRTEQGDSAMYLCAARGGGSDTGELFFGEGSRLTVL.

This clonotype was observed a few times. The chain combines TRBV28 with TRBJ1-1; a possible D gene is TRBD1 (5 bases). V lost 3 bases and J 7 bases, leaving 9 bases between the germline ends. The CDR3 has 12 amino acids. CDR1 and CDR2 (germline): MDHEN, SYDVKM. The CDR3 bases are TGTGCCAGCAGTTTCGATGGGGGTGAAGCTTTCTTT. Translation: CASSFDGGEAFF.

The chain carries TRBV29-1 and TRBJ1-1, with 9 bases identical to TRBD1. Trimming cost V 6 bases and J 1 base; bases outside gene matches: 6. This CDR3 contains 14 residues. Germline CDR1 SQVTM, CDR2 ANQGSEA. The CDR3 DNA reads as TGCAGCGTGGCTCCGGGACAGGGGAACACTGAAGCTTTCTTT. Translated, it gives CSVAPGQGNTEAFF.

This clonotype was observed at least ten times. The chain carries TRBV11-2 and TRBJ2-7, with D unclear. Trimming cost V 5 bases and J 2 bases, with 13 bases left between them. The CDR3 is 14 amino acids. The germline gives CDR1 SGHAT, CDR2 FQNNGV. In DNA form, the CDR3 reads TGTGCCAGCAGCAACGGACGGGTGACCTACGAGCAGTACGTC. Its translation: CASSNGRVTYEQYV.